The 17 T cell receptor beta chains given below trace back to one sample, sequenced in a study of blood T cell repertoires in COVID-19. Profiling relied on immunoSEQ multiplex PCR, and the TCRdb table lists in-frame clones only, not all of them. The table lists about 180,000 clones, 80% to 90% of them singletons. The sequenced sample was peripheral blood. Every receptor here comes from a man aged 50-60 years with active or convalescent COVID-19.

V usage is TRBV30 and J usage is TRBJ1-1, with D unresolved. V lost 3 bases and J lost 0, with 8 bases in between. This CDR3 comprises 13 residues. Germline V CDR1 and CDR2: GTSNPN, SVGIG (reference sequence). The CDR3 DNA sequence: TGTGCCTGGAGGCGGACTTTGAACACTGAAGCTTTCTTT. This translates into CAWRRTLNTEAFF. The whole variable domain, remainder taken from reference TRBV30 and TRBJ1-1, is SQTIHQWPATLVQPVGSPLSLECTVEGTSNPNLYWYRQAAGRGLQLLFYSVGIGQISSEVPQNLSASRPQDRQFILSSKKLLLSDSGFYLCAWRRTLNTEAFFGQGTRLTVV.

This chain uses TRBV2 with TRBJ1-6; the D gene is possibly TRBD1 (5 bases). Germline V gene lookup returns CDR1 SNHLY and CDR2 FYNNEI. Trimming left V 6 bases short and J 5 bases short, with 8 bases between. The CDR3 runs to 13 residues. In DNA, the CDR3 is TGTGCCAGCAGAGAGACAGATAATTCACCCCTCCACTTT. Encoded protein: CASRETDNSPLHF.

The CDR3 DNA follows: TGTGCCATCAGTGACAAAGCGGGAGTCACCGGGGAGCTGTTTTTT. It is translated as CAISDKAGVTGELFF. The chain joins TRBV10-3 to TRBJ2-2; 8 positions match TRBD2. The germline CDR1 and CDR2 sequences are ENHRY and SYGVKD. There are 15 residues in the CDR3. Germline trimming cut 3 bases from V and 4 bases from J; bases unmatched to any gene: 4.

This chain joins TRBV28 and TRBJ1-1; 7 bases align to TRBD1. The CDR3 contains 16 residues. Trimming took 7 bases from V and 0 from J; bases not matched to a gene: 11. Germline assignment: CDR1 MDHEN and CDR2 SYDVKM. The CDR3 DNA sequence: TGTGCCAGCACCCTAGTGGGTGGACAGGTGAACACTGAAGCTTTCTTT. Its protein product is CASTLVGGQVNTEAFF. Using reference TRBV28 and TRBJ1-1 for the parts outside the CDR3, the full variable domain is DVKVTQSSRYLVKRTGEKVFLECVQDMDHENMFWYRQDPGLGLRLIYFSYDVKMKEKGDIPEGYSVSREKKERFSLILESASTNQTSMYLCASTLVGGQVNTEAFFGQGTRLTVV.

V and J are TRBV7-2 and TRBJ1-3; D possibly corresponds to TRBD1 (5 bases). V lost 5 bases, J lost 2 bases, and 16 bases lay in between. In germline, CDR1 is SGHTA, CDR2 FQGNSA. This CDR3 contains 16 residues. The CDR3: CASSPLMAGAGNTIYF. The CDR3 DNA reads TGTGCCAGCAGCCCCCTCATGGCGGGGGCTGGAAACACCATATATTTT.

The table lists this clone with a few counts. This chain uses TRBV11-2 with TRBJ2-5, with D maybe TRBD2 (7 bases). Trimming removed 5 bases at V and 0 bases at J, with 19 bases between. The CDR3 is 17 amino acids. The V gene's germline CDR1 is SGHAT and CDR2 FQNNGV. CDR3 residues: CASSLGGGPLYQETQYF. DNA of the CDR3: TGTGCCAGCAGCCTTGGGGGGGGGCCATTGTACCAAGAGACCCAGTACTTC. Variable domain in full (rest from reference TRBV11-2 and TRBJ2-5): EAGVAQSPRYKIIEKRQSVAFWCNPISGHATLYWYQQILGQGPKLLIQFQNNGVVDDSQLPKDRFSAERLKGVDSTLKIQPAKLEDSAVYLCASSLGGGPLYQETQYFGPGTRLLVL.

The chain's CDR3 is CASRPEAVNTEAFF. For the CDR3, the DNA is TGTGCCAGCAGACCCGAGGCTGTGAACACTGAAGCTTTCTTT. The V gene is TRBV27, the J gene TRBJ1-1, with no clear D. Trimming cost V 6 bases and J 0 bases, with 11 bases left between them. The CDR3 has 14 residues. Germline loops: CDR1 MNHEY, CDR2 SMNVEV (reference sequence).

V gene TRBV9 combines with J gene TRBJ1-3; tentatively, D is TRBD1 (5 bases). From germline, CDR1 is SGDLS and CDR2 YYNGEE. Trimming shortened V by 0 bases and J by 4 bases, and 8 bases separated the two germline ends. The CDR3 covers 14 residues. CDR3 region: CASSVAGPGNTIYF. In DNA form, the CDR3 reads TGTGCCAGCAGCGTAGCAGGGCCAGGAAACACCATATATTTT.

The V call is TRBV2, the J call TRBJ1-2; weak D call: TRBD1 (6 bases). The CDR3 runs to 17 residues. Germline CDR1 and CDR2: SNHLY and FYNNEI. The ends were cut back, 3 bases at V and 5 bases at J, with 22 bases in the middle. The CDR3 nucleotides are TGTGCCAGCAGTGATTCTTCACTGCGGGGGACACGGTATGGCTACACCTTC. It encodes CASSDSSLRGTRYGYTF.

The chain is built from TRBV7-7 and TRBJ2-2; 8 positions agree with TRBD2. Germline-derived CDR1 and CDR2 are SSHAT and FNYEAQ (reference sequence). The CDR3 consists of 15 residues. After removal of 7 bases from V and 4 bases from J, the junction contained 8 bases not matched to a gene. CDR3 coding DNA: TGTGCCAGCACTCAGAGCGGGAGTGGCACCGGGGAGCTGTTTTTT. Amino acids: CASTQSGSGTGELFF.

This clone has only one observation. V usage is TRBV24-1 and J usage is TRBJ1-4, with 11 bases lining up with TRBD1. CDR1 is KGHDR and CDR2 is SFDVKD in the germline V gene. This CDR3 contains 15 residues. Trimming at V came to 3 bases and at J to 7 bases, leaving 3 bases not matched to a gene. The CDR3, as DNA: TGTGCCACCAGTGATCCCGGGACAGGGGGTGAAAAACTGTTTTTT. Protein sequence: CATSDPGTGGEKLFF.

The chain uses TRBV7-2 and TRBJ1-5; D is unclear. The germline gives CDR1 SGHTA, CDR2 FQGNSA. CDR3 size: 14 residues. The germline V and J ends were trimmed by 2 bases and 6 bases, with 11 bases remaining between them. The CDR3 DNA reads as TGTGCCAGCAGCTTACAGAGGGAGGGTCAGCCCCAGCATTTT. Protein product: CASSLQREGQPQHF.

The genes are TRBV5-4 and TRBJ2-6; a weak D match, TRBD1 (5 bases). V lost 0 bases to trimming and J lost 2 bases, with 12 bases between them. The CDR3 extends over 17 amino acids. The V gene's germline CDR1 is SGHNT and CDR2 YYREEE (reference sequence). The CDR3 loop is CASSLGQSSTGANVLTF. CDR3 nucleotide sequence: TGTGCCAGCAGCTTGGGACAGTCTTCGACTGGGGCCAACGTCCTGACTTTC.

The V and J genes are TRBV9 and TRBJ1-1; maybe TRBD1 (6 bases). Germline CDR1 and CDR2: SGDLS and YYNGEE. CDR3 length: 14 amino acids. The V and J ends lost 2 bases and 0 bases respectively, with 8 bases between them. CDR3 sequence: CASSVTGLNTEAFF. In DNA form, the CDR3 reads TGTGCCAGCAGCGTCACAGGGTTGAACACTGAAGCTTTCTTT.

This chain links TRBV5-6 with TRBJ2-4, with D possibly matching TRBD1 (6 bases). Trimming left V 5 bases short and J 8 bases short, with 17 bases between. This CDR3 contains 14 residues. Germline CDR1 reads SGHDT; CDR2 reads YYEEEE. CDR3 sequence: CASRLGQRNHIQYF. The CDR3 nucleotides read TGTGCCAGCAGACTTGGACAGAGGAATCACATTCAGTACTTC.

The chain combines TRBV3-1 (or the pseudogene TRBV3-2) with TRBJ1-1; 9 bases match TRBD1. Germline values: CDR1 LGHDT, CDR2 YNNKEL (reference sequence). The CDR3 has 15 residues. The V segment lost 2 bases and the J segment 5 bases; nucleotides outside the gene matches: 6. CDR3 in DNA: TGTGCCAGCAGCCAATGGGACAGGGAGGGGACTGAAGCTTTCTTT. Amino acids: CASSQWDREGTEAFF.

The gene calls are TRBV27 and TRBJ2-7; 10 nucleotides align to TRBD2. This CDR3 has 16 amino acids. V gave up 5 bases and J gave up 1 base; unmatched junction bases: 8. Germline V gene sequence: CDR1 MNHEY, CDR2 SMNVEV (reference sequence). CDR3: CASSLNLAGVSYEQYF. The CDR3 region has the DNA TGTGCCAGCAGTCTTAATCTAGCGGGGGTTTCCTACGAGCAGTACTTC.